This TCR beta chain was retrieved from a study of spatial heterogeneity in lung cancer. V was pared by 5 bases and J by 8 bases, with 2 bases of the junction left unmatched. Germline V gene lookup returns CDR1 SGHDN and CDR2 FVKESK. The CDR3 runs 12 residues. The time point denotes: blood at routine non-recurrence follow-up after resection. The input material, whole RNA from tumor, nontumor lung or frozen PBMC, was sequenced unsorted. This clonotype has at least ten counts. TCRdb fed the 5' RACE reads into MiXCR, producing one record per CDR3 protein. The sample holds about 27,000 distinct CDR3 sequences, about 5.3% seen once.

The sample here was PBMCs, taken at follow-up. The sequence was collected from a female donor with early-stage non-small cell lung cancer. V is TRBV14 and J is TRBJ2-1; 8 bases agree with TRBD1. CDR3 protein: CASSRTGYEQFF. CDR3 nucleotides: TGTGCCAGCAGCAGGACAGGGTATGAGCAGTTCTTC.